Following are 10 T cell receptor beta chains from one sample sequenced in a study of blood T cell repertoires in COVID-19. Profiled with immunoSEQ multiplex PCR; TCRdb holds only in-frame clones, not every one. The table has approximately 37,000 clones, about nine tenths seen once; the top ten hold 20% to 25%. The sample comprised peripheral blood. Receptor source: a man in his fifties or sixties with active COVID-19.

The chain combines TRBV5-1 with TRBJ2-2; D perhaps matches TRBD1 (5 bases). Trimming pared 3 bases from V and 5 bases from J, leaving 14 bases between. This CDR3 is built from 15 residues. Germline V gives CDR1 SGHRS, CDR2 YFSETQ. The DNA for the CDR3 is TGCGCCAGCAGCTCGGACACTGGGTCGACCGGGGAGCTGTTTTTT. Translation gives CASSSDTGSTGELFF.

V usage is TRBV5-1 and J usage is TRBJ2-3; no clear D. Germline lookup yields CDR1 SGHRS and CDR2 YFSETQ. The V end was cut by 0 bases, the J end by 6 bases, with 14 bases between. The CDR3 has 15 residues. Written as DNA, the CDR3 is TGCGCCAGCAGCTTGGCAGGCACCATGGCGGATACGCAGTATTTT. Translation gives CASSLAGTMADTQYF. The full variable domain, rest sourced from reference TRBV5-1 and TRBJ2-3, is KAGVTQTPRYLIKTRGQQVTLSCSPISGHRSVSWYQQTPGQGLQFLFEYFSETQRNKGNFPGRFSGRQFSNSRSEMNVSTLELGDSALYLCASSLAGTMADTQYFGPGTRLTVL.

The CDR3 reads CASIGYRDRAYEQYF. For the CDR3, the DNA is TGTGCCAGCATCGGATACCGCGACAGGGCTTACGAGCAGTACTTC. The chain is built from TRBV7-9 and TRBJ2-7, with TRBD1 matching over 7 bases. Germline V CDR1 and CDR2: SEHNR, FQNEAQ (reference sequence). The CDR3 length is 15 residues. J lost 4 bases, V lost 7 bases, and 13 bases had no gene match.

The chain carries TRBV7-2 and TRBJ2-2; D is unclear. Germline CDR1 reads SGHTA; CDR2 reads FQGNSA. Trimming left V 0 bases short and J 4 bases short, with 9 bases between. CDR3 size: 15 residues. CDR3 DNA: TGTGCCAGCAGCTTAGCGGGCACACTCACCGGGGAGCTGTTTTTT. Its protein product is CASSLAGTLTGELFF.

The genes are TRBV13 and TRBJ2-3, with a weak D call TRBD2 (5 bases). CDR1 is PRHDT and CDR2 is FYEKMQ in the germline V gene (reference sequence). V lost 2 bases, J lost 1 base, and 13 bases lay in between. The CDR3 is 16 amino acids. This CDR3 reads CASSLQRSARTDTQYF. CDR3 nucleotide sequence: TGTGCCAGCAGCTTACAGCGGTCTGCTCGCACAGATACGCAGTATTTT. The whole variable domain, remainder taken from reference TRBV13 and TRBJ2-3, is AAGVIQSPRHLIKEKRETATLKCYPIPRHDTVYWYQQGPGQDPQFLISFYEKMQSDKGSIPDRFSAQQFSDYHSELNMSSLELGDSALYFCASSLQRSARTDTQYFGPGTRLTVL.

This chain joins TRBV7-9 and TRBJ1-2; D is uncertain. CDR3 length: 14 residues. The germline gives CDR1 SEHNR, CDR2 FQNEAQ (reference sequence). Trimming stripped 7 bases from V and 4 bases from J, with 16 bases between. CDR3 sequence (DNA): TGTGCCAGCACCCCCACCGTGCCAGTCTATGGCTACACCTTC. Translated: CASTPTVPVYGYTF. The whole variable domain, remainder taken from reference TRBV7-9 and TRBJ1-2, is DTGVSQNPRHKITKRGQNVTFRCDPISEHNRLYWYRQTLGQGPEFLTYFQNEAQLEKSRLLSDRFSAERPKGSFSTLEIQRTEQGDSAMYLCASTPTVPVYGYTFGSGTRLTVV.

The chain links TRBV7-9 to TRBJ1-1, with D perhaps matching TRBD1 (6 bases). V was cut by 6 bases and J by 8 bases, with 10 bases left in between. Germline V lookup: CDR1 SEHNR, CDR2 FQNEAQ (reference sequence). This CDR3 contains 11 residues. Here the CDR3 DNA reads TGTGCCAGCAGATTAACAGGGGAAGCTTTCTTT. This translates into CASRLTGEAFF.

The V and J genes are TRBV7-9 and TRBJ2-3; tentatively, D is TRBD1 (5 bases). This CDR3 region has 16 residues. Germline-derived CDR1 and CDR2 are SEHNR and FQNEAQ (reference sequence). V lost 2 bases to trimming and J lost 2 bases, with 14 bases between them. In DNA form, the CDR3 reads TGTGCCAGCAGCTTATGGCTAGGACAAAACACAGATACGCAGTATTTT. It codes for CASSLWLGQNTDTQYF.

This clone was counted once. V and J are TRBV5-4 and TRBJ2-7; perhaps TRBD1 as D (7 bases). From germline, CDR1 is SGHNT and CDR2 YYREEE (reference sequence). The ends were cut back, 0 bases at V and 3 bases at J, with 16 bases in the middle. The CDR3 loop spans 16 amino acids. The CDR3 is CASSLGLRQGGYEQYF. In DNA, the CDR3 is TGTGCCAGCAGCTTGGGTTTAAGGCAGGGGGGCTACGAGCAGTACTTC.

J is TRBJ2-3 and V is TRBV18, with D possibly TRBD1 on 6 matching bases. Trimming left V 6 bases short and J 2 bases short, with 15 bases between. Germline CDR1 and CDR2: KGHSH and LQKENI. The CDR3 has 15 residues. The CDR3 region is CASSPGRTATDTQYF. CDR3 sequence (DNA): TGTGCCAGCTCGCCTGGTCGGACAGCCACAGATACGCAGTATTTT. The full variable domain, in which reference TRBV18 and TRBJ2-3 provide the parts outside the CDR3, is NAGVMQNPRHLVRRRGQEARLRCSPMKGHSHVYWYRQLPEEGLKFMVYLQKENIIDESGMPKERFSAEFPKEGPSILRIQQVVRGDSAAYFCASSPGRTATDTQYFGPGTRLTVL.